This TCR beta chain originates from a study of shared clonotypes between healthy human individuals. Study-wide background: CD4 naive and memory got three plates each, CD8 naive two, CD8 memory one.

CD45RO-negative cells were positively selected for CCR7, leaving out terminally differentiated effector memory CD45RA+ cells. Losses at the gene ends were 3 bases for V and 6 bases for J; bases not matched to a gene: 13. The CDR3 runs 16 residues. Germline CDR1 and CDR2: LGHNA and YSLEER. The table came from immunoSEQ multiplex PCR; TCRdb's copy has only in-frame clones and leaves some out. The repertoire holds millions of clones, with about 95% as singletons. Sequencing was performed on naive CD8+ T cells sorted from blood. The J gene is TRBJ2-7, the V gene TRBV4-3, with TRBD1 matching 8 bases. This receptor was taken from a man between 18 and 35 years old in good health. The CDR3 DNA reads TGCGCCAGCAGCCATGCAGAGACAGGGGTAAACGGCGAGCAGTACTTC. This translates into CASSHAETGVNGEQYF.